This T cell receptor (beta chain) was identified during a study of CXCR3-negative and CXCR3-positive naive CD8 T cells. Study-wide points: Comparably high diversity was seen in both naive subsets, and much lower diversity in memory CD8+ cells. The authors found comparable surface CD5 between naive subsets and inferred TCR strength from TRB CDR3 properties.

Preparation of TRB cDNA libraries relied on 5' RACE carrying UMI labels. TCRdb re-called the 5' RACE reads; every CDR3 protein appears as one record, without DNA. The sample totals approximately 20,000 distinct CDR3 sequences. The CDR3 has 11 amino acids. Remarks on this clonotype: What it binds is not known.

This receptor was taken from a human donor in good health. Some clones in this sample may be carry-over from other donors' samples. V gene TRBV12-3 or TRBV12-4 combines with J gene TRBJ2-5. Sequenced sample: memory CD8+ T cells from blood. Here the CDR3 reads CASSDQETQYF.